This T cell receptor beta chain was identified during a study of T cell responses to AZD1222 COVID-19 vaccine. Germline values: CDR1 MNHEY, CDR2 SVGEGT. The V end lost 5 bases, the J end lost 8 bases, and 6 bases lay between the germline ends. This CDR3 spans 11 amino acids. This clone was picked up one time. Clones were read by immunoSEQ multiplex PCR, and TCRdb kept only the in-frame ones, dropping some. The data contain about 120,000 clones, around 90% of them singletons. The gene calls are TRBV6-2 or TRBV6-3 and TRBJ2-2, with D unresolved. The receptor was isolated from an adult in good health. The sample in question was peripheral blood, obtained on day 0 of AZD1222 vaccination. In DNA, the CDR3 is TGTGCCAGCAGTCCGCTTGGGGAGCTGTTTTTT. It is translated as CASSPLGELFF.